The clone carrying this T cell receptor beta chain was counted only a few times. The antigen remains unidentified. The PCR ran on 60 Vbeta and 13 Jbeta primers. The data were produced by immunoSEQ multiplex PCR, yet TCRdb's version contains in-frame clones alone and is incomplete. The data hold 150,000 or so clones, with around 84% observed a single time. This record belongs to a study of cytomegalovirus exposure and HLA in healthy donors. Findings of the study overall: An analysis that was carried out later associated approximately 15,000 TCR beta sequences with HLA alleles at 0.05 false discovery rate. A few chains tied to CMV proved CMV antigen-specific in vitro. TCR beta V- and J-gene trimming, according to a later analysis, was linked to a missense DCLRE1C variant.

Germline V gives CDR1 WNHNN, CDR2 SYGVQD (reference sequence). The CDR3 is 16 residues long. V shed 8 bases and J 0 bases; nucleotides not matched to a gene: 12. The sequenced material came from PBMCs. The receptor comes from a woman between 40 and 50 years old in good health and CMV-seronegative. The chain has TRBV10-1 and TRBJ1-2; 7 nucleotides agree with TRBD1. CDR3 region: CASGETGRKSNYGYTF. In DNA form, the CDR3 reads TGCGCCAGCGGGGAGACAGGGAGAAAATCTAACTATGGCTACACCTTC.